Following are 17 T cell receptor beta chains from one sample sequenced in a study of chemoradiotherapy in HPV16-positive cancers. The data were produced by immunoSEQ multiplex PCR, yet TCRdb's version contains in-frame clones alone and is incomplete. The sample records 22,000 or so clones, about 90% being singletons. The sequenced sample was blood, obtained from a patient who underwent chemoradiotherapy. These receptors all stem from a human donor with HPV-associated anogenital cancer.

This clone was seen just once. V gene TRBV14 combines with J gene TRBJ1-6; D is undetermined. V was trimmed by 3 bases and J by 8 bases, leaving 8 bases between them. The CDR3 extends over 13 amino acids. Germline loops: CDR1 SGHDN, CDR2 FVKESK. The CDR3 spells CASSQGSYSPLHF. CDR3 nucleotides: TGTGCCAGCAGCCAGGGGTCCTATTCACCCCTCCACTTT.

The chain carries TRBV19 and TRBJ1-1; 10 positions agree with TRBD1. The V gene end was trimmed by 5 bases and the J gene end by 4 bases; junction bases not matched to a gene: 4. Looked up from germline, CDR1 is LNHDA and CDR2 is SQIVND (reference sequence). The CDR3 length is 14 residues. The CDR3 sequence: CASSPRTGGTEAFF. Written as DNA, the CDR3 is TGTGCCAGTAGTCCTCGGACAGGGGGCACTGAAGCTTTCTTT.

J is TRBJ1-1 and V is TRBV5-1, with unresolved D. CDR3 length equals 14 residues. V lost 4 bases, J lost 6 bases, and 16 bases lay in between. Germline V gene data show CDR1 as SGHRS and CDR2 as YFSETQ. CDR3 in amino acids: CASSPVRVMAEAFF. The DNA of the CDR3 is TGCGCCAGCAGCCCCGTTCGGGTAATGGCTGAAGCTTTCTTT.

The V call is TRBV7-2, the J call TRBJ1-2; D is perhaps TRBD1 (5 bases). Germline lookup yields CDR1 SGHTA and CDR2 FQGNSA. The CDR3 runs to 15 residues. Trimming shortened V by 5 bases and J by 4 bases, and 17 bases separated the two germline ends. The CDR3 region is CASSLAGTDPYGYTF. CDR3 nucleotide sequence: TGTGCCAGCAGCCTCGCGGGGACGGATCCCTATGGCTACACCTTC.

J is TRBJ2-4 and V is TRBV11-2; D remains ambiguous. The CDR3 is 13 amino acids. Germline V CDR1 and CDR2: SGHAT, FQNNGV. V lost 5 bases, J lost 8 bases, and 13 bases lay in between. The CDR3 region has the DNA TGTGCCAGCAGCCCAGTTTTAAATGACATTCAGTACTTC. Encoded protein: CASSPVLNDIQYF.

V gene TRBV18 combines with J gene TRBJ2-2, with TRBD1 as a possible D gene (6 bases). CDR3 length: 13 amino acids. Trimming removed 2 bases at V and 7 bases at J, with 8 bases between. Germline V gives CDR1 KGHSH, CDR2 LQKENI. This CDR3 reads CASSPKGDGELFF. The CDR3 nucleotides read TGTGCCAGCTCACCAAAGGGGGACGGGGAGCTGTTTTTT.

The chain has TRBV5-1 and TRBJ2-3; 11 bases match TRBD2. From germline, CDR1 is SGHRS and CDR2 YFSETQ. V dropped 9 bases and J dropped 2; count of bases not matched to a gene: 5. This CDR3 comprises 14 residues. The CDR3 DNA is TGCGCCACCGGGACTAGCGGACCCACAGATACGCAGTATTTT. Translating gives CATGTSGPTDTQYF.

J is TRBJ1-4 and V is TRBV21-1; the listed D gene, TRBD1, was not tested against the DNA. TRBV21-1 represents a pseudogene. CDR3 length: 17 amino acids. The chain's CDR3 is CASSKGQNFATNEKLFF. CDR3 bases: TGTGCCAGCAGCAAAGGACAGAATTTTGCAACTAATGAAAAACTGTTTTTT.

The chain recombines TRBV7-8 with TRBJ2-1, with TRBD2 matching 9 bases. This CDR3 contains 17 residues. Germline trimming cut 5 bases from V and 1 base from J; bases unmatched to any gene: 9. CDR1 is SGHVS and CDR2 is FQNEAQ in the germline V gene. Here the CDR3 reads CASSTFSTSGSYNEQFF. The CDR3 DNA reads TGTGCCAGCAGCACATTTTCGACTAGCGGATCCTACAATGAGCAGTTCTTC.

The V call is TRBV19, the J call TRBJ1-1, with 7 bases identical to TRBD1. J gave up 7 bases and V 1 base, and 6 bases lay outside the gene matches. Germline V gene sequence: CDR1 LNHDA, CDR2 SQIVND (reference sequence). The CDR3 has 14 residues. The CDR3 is CASSIGGGKGEAFF. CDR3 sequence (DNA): TGTGCCAGTAGTATAGGAGGGGGCAAGGGTGAAGCTTTCTTT.

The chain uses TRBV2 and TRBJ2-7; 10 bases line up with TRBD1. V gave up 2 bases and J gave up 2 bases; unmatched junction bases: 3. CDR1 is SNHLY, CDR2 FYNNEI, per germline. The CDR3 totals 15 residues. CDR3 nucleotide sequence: TGTGCCAGCAGTGAACGACAGGGGGCAACCTACGAGCAGTACTTC. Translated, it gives CASSERQGATYEQYF.

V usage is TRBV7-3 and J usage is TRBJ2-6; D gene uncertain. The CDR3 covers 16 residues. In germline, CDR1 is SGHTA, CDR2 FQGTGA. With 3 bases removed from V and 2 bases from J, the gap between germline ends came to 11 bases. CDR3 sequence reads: CASSFDSRTGANVLTF. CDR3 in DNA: TGTGCCAGCAGCTTCGACTCCCGGACTGGGGCCAACGTCCTGACTTTC.

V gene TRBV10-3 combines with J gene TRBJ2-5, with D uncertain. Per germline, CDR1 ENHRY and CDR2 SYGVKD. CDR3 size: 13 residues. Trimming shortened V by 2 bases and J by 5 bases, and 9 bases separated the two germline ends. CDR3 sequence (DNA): TGTGCCATCAGTGAGATGGCTGCGGAGACCCAGTACTTC. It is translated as CAISEMAAETQYF.

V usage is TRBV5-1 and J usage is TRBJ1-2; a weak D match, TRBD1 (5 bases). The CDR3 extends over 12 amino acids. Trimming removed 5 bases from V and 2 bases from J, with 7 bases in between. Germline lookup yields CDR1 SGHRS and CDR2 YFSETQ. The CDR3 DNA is TGCGCCAGCAGGGGGGTAAACTATGGCTACACCTTC. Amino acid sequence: CASRGVNYGYTF.

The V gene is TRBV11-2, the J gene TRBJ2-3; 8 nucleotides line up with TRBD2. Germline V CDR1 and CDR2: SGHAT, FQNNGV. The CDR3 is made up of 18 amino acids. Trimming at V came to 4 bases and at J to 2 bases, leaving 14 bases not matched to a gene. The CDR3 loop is CASSWGDRAGGPTDTQYF. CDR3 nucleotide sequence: TGTGCCAGCAGCTGGGGCGACCGTGCGGGGGGTCCCACAGATACGCAGTATTTT.

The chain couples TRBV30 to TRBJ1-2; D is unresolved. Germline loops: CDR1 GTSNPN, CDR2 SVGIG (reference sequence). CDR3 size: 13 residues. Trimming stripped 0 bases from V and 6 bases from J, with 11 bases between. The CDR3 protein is CAWSVRLGDGYTF. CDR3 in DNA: TGTGCCTGGAGTGTACGTTTGGGAGATGGCTACACCTTC.

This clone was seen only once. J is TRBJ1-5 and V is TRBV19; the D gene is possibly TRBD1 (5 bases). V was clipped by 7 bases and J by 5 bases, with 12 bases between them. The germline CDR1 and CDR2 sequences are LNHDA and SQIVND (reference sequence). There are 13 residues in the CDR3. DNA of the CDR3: TGTGCCAGTACAGGGAGAGGGGATCAGCCCCAGCATTTT. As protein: CASTGRGDQPQHF.